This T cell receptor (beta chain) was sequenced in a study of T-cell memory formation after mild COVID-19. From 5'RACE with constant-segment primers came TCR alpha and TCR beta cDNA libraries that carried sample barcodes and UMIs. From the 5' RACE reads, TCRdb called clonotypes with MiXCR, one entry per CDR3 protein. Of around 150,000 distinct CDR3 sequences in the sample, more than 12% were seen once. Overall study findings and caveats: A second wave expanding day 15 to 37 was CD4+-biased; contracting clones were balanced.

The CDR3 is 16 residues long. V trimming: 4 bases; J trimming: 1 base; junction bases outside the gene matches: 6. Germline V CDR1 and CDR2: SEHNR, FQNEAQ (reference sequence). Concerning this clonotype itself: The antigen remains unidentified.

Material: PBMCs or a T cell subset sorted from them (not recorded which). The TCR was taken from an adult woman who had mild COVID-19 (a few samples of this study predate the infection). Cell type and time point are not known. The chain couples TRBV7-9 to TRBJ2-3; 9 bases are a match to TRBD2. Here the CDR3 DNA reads TGTGCCAGCAGCTCCAACCCTAGCGGGGGCACAGATACGCAGTATTTT. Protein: CASSSNPSGGTDTQYF.